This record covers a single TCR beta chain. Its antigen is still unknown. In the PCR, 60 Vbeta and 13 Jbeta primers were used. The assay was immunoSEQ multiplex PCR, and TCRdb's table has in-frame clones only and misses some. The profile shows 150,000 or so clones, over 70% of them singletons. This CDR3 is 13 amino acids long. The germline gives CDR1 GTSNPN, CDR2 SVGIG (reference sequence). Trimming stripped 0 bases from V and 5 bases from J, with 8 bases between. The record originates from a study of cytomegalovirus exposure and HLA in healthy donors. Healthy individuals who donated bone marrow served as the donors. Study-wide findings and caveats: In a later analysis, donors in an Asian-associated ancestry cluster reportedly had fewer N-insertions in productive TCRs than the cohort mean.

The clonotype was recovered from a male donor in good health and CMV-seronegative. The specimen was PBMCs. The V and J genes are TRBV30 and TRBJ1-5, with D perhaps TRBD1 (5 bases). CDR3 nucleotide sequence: TGTGCCTGGAGTGTACGGGGGGATCAGCCCCAGCATTTT. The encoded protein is CAWSVRGDQPQHF.